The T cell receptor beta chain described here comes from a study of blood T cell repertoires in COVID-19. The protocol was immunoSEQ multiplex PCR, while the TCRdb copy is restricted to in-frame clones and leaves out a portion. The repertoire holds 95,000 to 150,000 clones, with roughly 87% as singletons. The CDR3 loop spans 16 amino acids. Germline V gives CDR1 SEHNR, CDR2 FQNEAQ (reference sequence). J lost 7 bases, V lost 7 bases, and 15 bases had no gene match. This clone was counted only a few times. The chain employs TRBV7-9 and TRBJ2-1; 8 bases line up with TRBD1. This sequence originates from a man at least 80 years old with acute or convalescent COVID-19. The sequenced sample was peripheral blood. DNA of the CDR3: TGTGCCAGCAACGACCAGGGGGCCTTCGGCAATAATGAGCAGTTCTTC. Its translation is CASNDQGAFGNNEQFF.